This is a list of T cell receptor beta chains from one sample in a study of cytomegalovirus exposure and HLA in healthy donors. The data were produced by immunoSEQ multiplex PCR, yet TCRdb's version contains in-frame clones alone and is incomplete. The repertoire holds fewer than 250,000 clones, around nine tenths seen once, with about 3% in the top ten. Sequencing was performed on PBMCs. The source of these receptors is a man between 18 and 29 years old in good health and CMV-seronegative. CDR3s include the opening cysteine and the closing phenylalanine or tryptophan. The order of the fields is V gene, J gene, D gene, clone size, CDR3 protein, CDR3 DNA. D genes are given only for firm matches. Clone size, where shown, is once, few, many, or a class for clones that have expanded.

V: TRBV7-2
J: TRBJ1-2
D: NA
size: NA
CDR3: CASSLYPGDFNGYTF
DNA: TGTGCCAGCAGCTTATACCCCGGGGACTTTAATGGCTACACCTTC

V: TRBV27
J: TRBJ2-7
D: NA
size: NA
CDR3: CASSFSHFDSYEQYF
DNA: TGTGCCAGCAGTTTTTCTCACTTCGACTCCTACGAGCAGTACTTC

V: TRBV5-4
J: TRBJ1-4
D: TRBD1
size: NA
CDR3: CASSYGTGALSEKLFF
DNA: TGTGCCAGCAGCTACGGGACAGGGGCGCTTTCCGAAAAACTGTTTTTT

V: TRBV5-1
J: TRBJ2-3
D: TRBD2
size: NA
CDR3: CASSFSGGFTDTQYF
DNA: TGCGCCAGCAGCTTCAGCGGGGGGTTCACAGATACGCAGTATTTT

V: TRBV11-2
J: TRBJ2-7
D: TRBD1
size: NA
CDR3: CASSLSDRGSYEQYF
DNA: TGTGCCAGCAGCCTGTCCGACAGGGGATCCTACGAGCAGTACTTC

V: TRBV4-2
J: TRBJ2-1
D: TRBD2
size: NA
CDR3: CASSLGLALSYNEQFF
DNA: TGTGCCAGCAGCCTCGGACTAGCCCTATCATACAATGAGCAGTTCTTC

V: TRBV27
J: TRBJ1-1
D: TRBD1
size: NA
CDR3: CAPTGDMNTEAFF
DNA: TGTGCCCCGACAGGGGACATGAACACTGAAGCTTTCTTT

V: TRBV28
J: TRBJ2-7
D: NA
size: NA
CDR3: CASSFDGPYEQYF
DNA: TGTGCCAGCAGTTTCGATGGGCCCTACGAGCAGTACTTC

V: TRBV9
J: TRBJ2-1
D: TRBD2
size: NA
CDR3: CASSLTSGSSYNEQFF
DNA: TGTGCCAGCAGCCTGACTAGCGGGAGCTCCTACAATGAGCAGTTCTTC

V: TRBV15
J: TRBJ2-7
D: NA
size: NA
CDR3: CATSRGTEPYEQYF
DNA: TGTGCCACCAGCAGAGGCACAGAGCCCTACGAGCAGTACTTC

V: TRBV7-3
J: TRBJ2-1
D: TRBD1
size: NA
CDR3: CASSLRQGWEQFF
DNA: TGTGCCAGCAGCCTCCGACAGGGGTGGGAGCAGTTCTTC

V: TRBV7-8
J: TRBJ2-7
D: NA
size: NA
CDR3: CASSLAVGPSYEQYF
DNA: TGTGCCAGCAGCTTAGCGGTGGGCCCCTCCTACGAGCAGTACTTC

V: TRBV7-9
J: TRBJ1-1
D: NA
size: NA
CDR3: CASSPAMRDTEAFF
DNA: TGTGCCAGCAGCCCAGCGATGCGGGACACTGAAGCTTTCTTT

V: TRBV7-8
J: TRBJ2-7
D: TRBD2
size: NA
CDR3: CASSLPSRAGDYEQYF
DNA: TGTGCCAGCAGCCTACCCTCGCGAGCGGGAGACTACGAGCAGTACTTC

V: TRBV27
J: TRBJ2-7
D: TRBD1
size: NA
CDR3: CASSVWAKGQSPYEQYF
DNA: TGTGCCAGCAGTGTCTGGGCGAAGGGACAGAGTCCCTACGAGCAGTACTTC

V: TRBV15
J: TRBJ2-7
D: TRBD2
size: once
CDR3: CATSRAGLEFEQYF
DNA: TGTGCCACCAGCAGAGCGGGACTAGAGTTCGAGCAGTACTTC

V: TRBV2
J: TRBJ2-7
D: NA
size: NA
CDR3: CASRVYEQYF
DNA: TGTGCCAGCCGAGTCTACGAGCAGTACTTC

V: TRBV6-5
J: TRBJ2-1
D: NA
size: NA
CDR3: CASSPPGGAGEQFF
DNA: TGTGCCAGCAGCCCCCCGGGCGGGGCTGGTGAGCAGTTCTTC

V: TRBV28
J: TRBJ1-5
D: TRBD1
size: NA
CDR3: CASSGQGAVGNQPQHF
DNA: TGTGCCAGCAGTGGACAGGGGGCTGTAGGCAATCAGCCCCAGCATTTT

V: TRBV7-2
J: TRBJ2-5
D: TRBD2
size: NA
CDR3: CASSPRLAPARETQYF
DNA: TGTGCCAGCAGCCCCCGACTAGCCCCCGCCCGAGAGACCCAGTACTTC

V: TRBV5-6
J: TRBJ1-1
D: TRBD1
size: NA
CDR3: CASTLRQGLGTEAFF
DNA: TGTGCCAGCACGCTAAGACAGGGCCTGGGGACTGAAGCTTTCTTT

V: TRBV2
J: TRBJ2-7
D: TRBD2
size: NA
CDR3: CASSDQAGGLYEQYF
DNA: TGTGCCAGCAGCGATCAAGCGGGAGGATTATACGAGCAGTACTTC

V: TRBV27
J: TRBJ2-7
D: TRBD2
size: NA
CDR3: CASSLSAGGPYEQYF
DNA: TGTGCCAGCAGTTTATCAGCGGGAGGCCCCTACGAGCAGTACTTC

V: TRBV18
J: TRBJ2-1
D: TRBD2
size: NA
CDR3: CASYGTSGVNEQFF
DNA: TGTGCCAGCTACGGGACTAGCGGGGTCAATGAGCAGTTCTTC

V: TRBV2
J: TRBJ2-7
D: TRBD1
size: few
CDR3: CASTVDRGHPEQYF
DNA: TGTGCCAGCACGGTGGACAGGGGGCATCCCGAGCAGTACTTC